The sequence of this T cell receptor (beta chain) was determined in a study of T cells expressing NK-cell markers. Study-level background: Researchers got TCR beta repertoires out of sorted CD3+CD56+NKG2C+, CD3+CD56+NKG2C- and CD3+CD56-NKG2C+ T cells. Of eight sequenced donors, seven were HCMV-seropositive and one HCMV-seronegative. Findings and caveats of the study: The same clonotypes also predominated in the CD3+CD56-NKG2C+ fraction of four donors.

About this clonotype: Its antigen is still unknown.

TCRdb reprocessed the 5' RACE reads and reports one entry per CDR3 protein, with no DNA. This sample's clone table lists roughly 390,000 distinct CDR3 sequences. CDR1 and CDR2 (germline): SGHKS, YYEKEE (reference sequence). This CDR3 comprises 15 residues. The receptor was isolated from a man aged 18-70 years in good health. Input material: blood T cells: a sorted CD56 or NKG2C T cell subset, CD4+ or CD8+ T cells, or bulk PBMC T cells (not recorded which). V and J are TRBV5-5 and TRBJ2-5; TCRdb proposes TRBD2, but this gene call is untestable without DNA. CDR3 in amino acids: CASSLVDYQSGTQYF.